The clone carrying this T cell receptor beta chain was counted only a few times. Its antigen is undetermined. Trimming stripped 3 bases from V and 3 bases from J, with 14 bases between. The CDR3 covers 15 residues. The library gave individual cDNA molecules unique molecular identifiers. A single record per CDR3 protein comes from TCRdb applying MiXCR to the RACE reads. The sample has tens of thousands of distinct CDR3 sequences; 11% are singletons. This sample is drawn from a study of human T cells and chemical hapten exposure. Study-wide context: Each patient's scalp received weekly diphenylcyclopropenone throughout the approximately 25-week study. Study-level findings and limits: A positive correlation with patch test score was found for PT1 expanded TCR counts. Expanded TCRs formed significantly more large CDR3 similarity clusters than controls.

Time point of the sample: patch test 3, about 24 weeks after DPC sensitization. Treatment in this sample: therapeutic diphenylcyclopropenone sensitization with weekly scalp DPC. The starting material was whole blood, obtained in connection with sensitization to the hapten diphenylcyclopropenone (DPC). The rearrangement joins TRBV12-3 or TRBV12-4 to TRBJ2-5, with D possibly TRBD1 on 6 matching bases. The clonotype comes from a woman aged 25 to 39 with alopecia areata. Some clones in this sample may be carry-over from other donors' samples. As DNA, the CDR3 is TGTGCCAGCAGTTTGAAAGGGACAAGGGAAGAGACCCAGTACTTC. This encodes CASSLKGTREETQYF.